This TCR beta chain was sequenced in a study of response to subunit inactivated influenza vaccine. A few counts support this clonotype. The ends were cut back, 4 bases at V and 2 bases at J, with 21 bases in the middle. The CDR3 has 16 residues. CDR1 is SQVTM, CDR2 ANQGSEA, per germline. MiXCR, run by TCRdb on the RT-PCR reads, gives a single entry per CDR3 protein. The sample has around 170,000 distinct CDR3 sequences, around 11% seen once; the top ten hold around 35%. This clonotype originated in a man aged 45 to 75 who received an inactivated influenza vaccine. The V call is TRBV29-1, the J call TRBJ2-7, with a tentative D call TRBD1 (5 bases). Source: CD8+ T cells sorted from PBMCs, taken roughly 24 months after vaccination. In DNA, the CDR3 is TGCAGCGTTGGCCCCGTGCCCGGGCAGACAGCCTACGAGCAGTACTTC. Translated: CSVGPVPGQTAYEQYF.